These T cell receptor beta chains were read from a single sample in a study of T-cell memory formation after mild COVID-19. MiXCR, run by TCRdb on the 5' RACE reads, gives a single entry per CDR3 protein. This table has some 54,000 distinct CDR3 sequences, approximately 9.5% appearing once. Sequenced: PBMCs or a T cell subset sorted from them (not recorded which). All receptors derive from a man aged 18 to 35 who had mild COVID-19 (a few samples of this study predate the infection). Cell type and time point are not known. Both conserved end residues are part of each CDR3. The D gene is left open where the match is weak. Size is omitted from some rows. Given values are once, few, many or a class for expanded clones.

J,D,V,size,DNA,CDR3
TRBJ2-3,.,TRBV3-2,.,TGTGCCAGCAGCCAAGAAGGAGCGGACAGGGTGTGTGATACGCAGTATTTT,CASSQEGADRVCDTQYF
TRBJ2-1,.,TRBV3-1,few,TGTGCCAGCAGCTCCAGGGAGCAGACACCCTACAATGAGCAGTTCTTC,CASSSREQTPYNEQFF
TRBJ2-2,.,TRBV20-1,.,TGCAGTGCTAGAGATTTCGCCCGAGGGACCGGGGAGCTGTTTTTT,CSARDFARGTGELFF
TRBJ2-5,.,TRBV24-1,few,TGTGCCACCAGTGATCCCGGGACTGCGGGGGAGACCCAGTACTTC,CATSDPGTAGETQYF
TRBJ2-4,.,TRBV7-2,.,TGTGCCAGCAGCTTCTCGCCGGAGGCCAAAAACATTCAGTACTTC,CASSFSPEAKNIQYF
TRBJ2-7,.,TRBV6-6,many,TGTGCCAGCACCTTTGACAGCCCCTACGAGCAGTACTTC,CASTFDSPYEQYF
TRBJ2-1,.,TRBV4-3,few,TGCGCCAGCAGCCAAGATCCCGCCCCCGATGAGCAGTTCTTC,CASSQDPAPDEQFF
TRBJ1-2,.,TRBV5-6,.,TGTGCCAGCAGCTTGCCCAGCCCAGCAAATGGCTACACCTTC,CASSLPSPANGYTF
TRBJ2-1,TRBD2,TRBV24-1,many,TGTGCCACCAGTGATATTTCTAGCGGGTTCAATGAGCAGTTCTTC,CATSDISSGFNEQFF
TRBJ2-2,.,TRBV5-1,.,TGCGCCAGCAGCCGTACCGGGACCGCGAACACCGGGGAGCTGTTTTTT,CASSRTGTANTGELFF
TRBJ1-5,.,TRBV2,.,TGTGCCAGCAGGACCCCCCTGGGAGGGGACCCGAATCAGCCCCAGCATTTT,CASRTPLGGDPNQPQHF
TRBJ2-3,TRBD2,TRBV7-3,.,TGTGCCAGCAGCTTAACTCCTAGCGGGGGTGCTACAGATACGCAGTATTTT,CASSLTPSGGATDTQYF
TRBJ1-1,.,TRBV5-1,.,TGCGCCAGCAGCTTGGAGTGGAACACTGAAGCTTTCTTT,CASSLEWNTEAFF
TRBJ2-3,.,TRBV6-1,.,TGTGCCAGCAGGGGACTGGGATACACAGATACGCAGTATTTT,CASRGLGYTDTQYF
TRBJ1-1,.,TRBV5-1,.,TGCGCCAGCAGCTTGGGACACTCCAACACTGAAGCTTTCTTT,CASSLGHSNTEAFF
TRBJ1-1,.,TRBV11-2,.,TGTGCCAGCAGCCCCCTCATTTCCGGGGCGACTGAAGCTTTCTTT,CASSPLISGATEAFF
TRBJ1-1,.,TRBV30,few,TGTGCCTGGAATAGGGGTACCACTGAAGCTTTCTTT,CAWNRGTTEAFF
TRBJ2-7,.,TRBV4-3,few,TGCGCCAGCAGCCAAGATTGGACCTACGAGCAGTACTTC,CASSQDWTYEQYF
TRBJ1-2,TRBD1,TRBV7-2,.,TGTGCCAGCAGCTCACCGGGCGGGACAGGGTCTGGCTACACCTTC,CASSSPGGTGSGYTF
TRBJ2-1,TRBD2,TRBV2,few,TGTGCCAGCAGAGGACTAGCGGGGGCCGACAATGAGCAGTTCTTC,CASRGLAGADNEQFF
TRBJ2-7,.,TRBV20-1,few,TGCAGTGCTCCGGGGCAGGGGAGTGCCTACGAGCAGTACTTC,CSAPGQGSAYEQYF
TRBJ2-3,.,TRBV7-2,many,TGTGCCAGCAGCTCCTACACAGATACGCAGTATTTT,CASSSYTDTQYF
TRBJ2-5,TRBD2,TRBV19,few,TGTGCCAGTAGTGGCACTAGCGGGGAGACCCAGTACTTC,CASSGTSGETQYF
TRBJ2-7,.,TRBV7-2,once,TGTGCCAGCAGCCTGCAGGGGAAATCTAGCTACGAGCAGTACTTC,CASSLQGKSSYEQYF
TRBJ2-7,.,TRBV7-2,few,TGTGCCAGCAGCCTCCAGGGGAGTACCTACGAGCAGTACTTC,CASSLQGSTYEQYF
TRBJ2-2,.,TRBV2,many,TGTGCCAGCAGTCGGGAGAACACCGGGGAGCTGTTTTTT,CASSRENTGELFF
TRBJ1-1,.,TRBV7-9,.,TGTGCCAGCAGCTCACCCACGGGGGCTAGGACTGAAGCTTTCTTT,CASSSPTGARTEAFF
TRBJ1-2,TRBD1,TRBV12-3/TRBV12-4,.,TGTGCCAGCAGAGGGGGACAGCTAGACTATGGCTACACCTTC,CASRGGQLDYGYTF
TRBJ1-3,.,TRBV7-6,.,TGTGCCAGCAGCTTAGGGCCAGCCTCTGGAAACACCATATATTTT,CASSLGPASGNTIYF
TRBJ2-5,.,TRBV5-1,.,TGCGCCAGCAGCCCAACTCCCCAAGAGACCCAGTACTTC,CASSPTPQETQYF
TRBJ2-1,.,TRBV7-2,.,TGTGCCAGCAGCTATCAGCCGAGCTCCTACAATGAGCAGTTCTTC,CASSYQPSSYNEQFF
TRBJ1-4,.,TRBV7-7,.,TGTGCTAGCAGCTTATTGGGAGGATCTAATGAAAAACTGTTTTTT,CASSLLGGSNEKLFF
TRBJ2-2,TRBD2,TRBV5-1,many,TGCGCCAGCAGCTTGTCCAGCGGGGCTTTAAAGGCCGGGGAGCTGTTTTTT,CASSLSSGALKAGELFF
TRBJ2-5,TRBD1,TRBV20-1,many,TGCAGTGCCCGACAGGGGGCAGAGACCCAGTACTTC,CSARQGAETQYF
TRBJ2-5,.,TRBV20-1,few,TGCAGTGCACAAAGGGGGAGAAACCAAGAGACCCAGTACTTC,CSAQRGRNQETQYF
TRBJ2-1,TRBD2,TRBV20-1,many,TGCAGTGCTAGAGAACTAGCGGTCTACAATGAGCAGTTCTTC,CSARELAVYNEQFF
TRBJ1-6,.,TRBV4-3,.,TGCGCCAGCAGCCAAGATTTTGCAGGGTATAATTCACCCCTCCACTTT,CASSQDFAGYNSPLHF
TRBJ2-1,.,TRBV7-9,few,TGTGCCAGCAGCTTATCCGGGGCCCCCACCCATGAGCAGTTCTTC,CASSLSGAPTHEQFF
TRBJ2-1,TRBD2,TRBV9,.,TGTGCCAGCAGCGTAGGTCCCGGGGGGGCCTACAATGAGCAGTTCTTC,CASSVGPGGAYNEQFF